Described below is a single T cell receptor (beta chain) sequence and its context. This CDR3 spans 15 amino acids. V lost 3 bases to trimming and J lost 7 bases, with 13 bases between them. The germline gives CDR1 LNHDA, CDR2 SQIVND (reference sequence). Random hexamers were used to reverse transcribe 0.5 to 1 ug of RNA. TCRdb recomputed calls from the immunoSEQ multiplex PCR reads with MiXCR, one row per CDR3 protein. In the table there are 200,000 to 250,000 distinct CDR3 sequences, just over 90% of which are singletons. TEMRA cells were FACS-enriched, unlike CD8+ and CD4+ T cells, which were negatively isolated. The sample originates from a study of CD8 T cells in Susac syndrome.

This rearrangement joins TRBV19 to TRBJ1-6; D possibly corresponds to TRBD1 (6 bases). Sample: CD4+ T cells from PBMCs. This TCR came from a human donor with multiple sclerosis. CDR3 nucleotides: TGTGCCAGTAGTATGTCCAGGGGTGGGAATTCACCCCTCCACTTT. Translated: CASSMSRGGNSPLHF.